This T cell receptor (beta chain) was recorded in a study of T cell responses to AZD1222 COVID-19 vaccine. Profiled with immunoSEQ multiplex PCR; TCRdb holds only in-frame clones, not every one. The table records about 120,000 clones, around 86% of them present only once. Findings and caveats of the study: Without day 14 samples, only post-peak T cell repertoires were studied. Epitopes outside B.1.351 and B.1.1.7 mutated regions reportedly drew nearly half of spike TCRs.

On this clone itself: No antigen is known for it.

The germline gives CDR1 MNHEY, CDR2 SVGAGI. The junction had 10 bases not matched to a gene; V was cut back by 8 bases and J by 6 bases. The CDR3 is 15 residues long. This rearrangement joins TRBV6-5 to TRBJ2-2; 9 positions agree with TRBD1. This receptor was obtained from an adult who received the AZD1222 COVID-19 vaccine. The sequenced sample was peripheral blood, obtained 28 days after the second AZD1222 dose. CDR3 DNA: TGTGCCAGCCGAGGACAGGGGTCCGTCTCCGGGGAGCTGTTTTTT. Protein: CASRGQGSVSGELFF.